Presented here are 20 T cell receptor beta chains from one specimen sequenced in a study of T-cell reconstitution after alpha-beta-depleted transplantation in children. A library of TCRbeta sequences, prepared with unique molecular identifiers, was generated. TCRdb redid the calling of the PCR reads with MiXCR, one entry per CDR3 protein. The sample consists of some 350,000 distinct CDR3 sequences, over 9% of them appearing once. The sample in question was PBMCs from the stem cell graft donor, obtained from the stem cell graft. These receptors were collected from a human donor who donated a stem cell graft to a child with acute lymphoblastic leukemia.

This clonotype was seen a few times. The chain joins TRBV20-1 to TRBJ1-5, with D hard to call. Germline V CDR1 and CDR2: DFQATT, SNEGSKA (reference sequence). V lost 7 bases and J 5 bases, leaving 12 bases between the germline ends. The CDR3 has 12 amino acids. The CDR3 region is CSVSAADQPQHF. CDR3 DNA: TGCAGTGTAAGCGCGGCGGATCAGCCCCAGCATTTT.

The rearrangement joins TRBV12-3 or TRBV12-4 to TRBJ2-3; TRBD2 agrees at 9 bases. Trimming removed 6 bases from V and 6 bases from J; junction bases left unmatched: 10. The CDR3 length is 15 residues. DNA for the CDR3: TGTGCCAGCAGCCCCCCTAGCGGGAAGCAGGATACGCAGTATTTT. This gives the protein CASSPPSGKQDTQYF.

There are many counts of this clonotype. The V gene is TRBV27, the J gene TRBJ2-7, with TRBD2 matching 10 bases. Germline V lookup: CDR1 MNHEY, CDR2 SMNVEV (reference sequence). The CDR3 spans 15 residues. The V gene end was trimmed by 3 bases and the J gene end by 4 bases; junction bases not matched to a gene: 6. The CDR3 protein is CASSFRASGSYEQYF. CDR3 nucleotides: TGTGCCAGCAGTTTCAGAGCTAGCGGGAGTTACGAGCAGTACTTC.

This clonotype occurred a few times. This CDR3 is CASSVDGRETQYF. CDR3 nucleotides: TGTGCCAGCAGCGTGGACGGGAGGGAGACCCAGTACTTC. The chain links TRBV9 to TRBJ2-5, with TRBD2 matching 7 bases. The germline V gene encodes CDR1 SGDLS and CDR2 YYNGEE. The CDR3 covers 13 residues. The J segment lost 5 bases and the V segment lost 2 bases, leaving 3 bases of the junction unmatched.

This clonotype was detected a few times. The chain joins TRBV12-3 or TRBV12-4 to TRBJ2-7; D gene ambiguous. V was shortened by 7 bases and J by 5 bases, with 15 bases between the two germline ends. This CDR3 spans 13 amino acids. CDR3: CASTTGPPDEQYF. CDR3 nucleotides: TGTGCCAGCACCACCGGCCCTCCCGACGAGCAGTACTTC.

Only a few counts were recorded for this clonotype. V and J are TRBV6-2 or TRBV6-3 and TRBJ2-1, with 8 nucleotides matching TRBD1. J was trimmed by 7 bases and V by 6 bases; bases with no gene match: 8. Per germline, CDR1 MNHEY and CDR2 SVGEGT. The CDR3 spans 14 residues. CDR3 sequence: CASSRTGFWNEQFF. DNA of the CDR3: TGTGCCAGCAGCCGGACAGGGTTTTGGAATGAGCAGTTCTTC.

This clonotype was detected a few times. This chain uses TRBV4-3 with TRBJ1-2, with a possible D match to TRBD1 (5 bases). CDR1 and CDR2 from the germline V gene are LGHNA and YSLEER. V lost 6 bases to trimming and J lost 4 bases, with 15 bases between them. The CDR3 covers 14 residues. The CDR3 bases are TGCGCCAGCAGGCTCCAGGCAGACAGCTATGGCTACACCTTC. It is translated as CASRLQADSYGYTF.

This clonotype was counted between two and nine times. The chain joins TRBV12-5 to TRBJ2-7; perhaps TRBD2 as D (6 bases). Germline V gene lookup returns CDR1 LGHNT and CDR2 FRNRAP. V shed 2 bases and J shed 5 bases, with 10 bases lying between them. CDR3 length: 13 residues. CDR3 amino acids: CASGLTGGDEQYF. In DNA form, the CDR3 reads TGTGCTAGTGGTTTGACGGGCGGGGACGAGCAGTACTTC.

This rearrangement joins TRBV9 to TRBJ2-2, with 10 bases matching TRBD1. V was clipped by 3 bases and J by 6 bases; unmatched bases: 14. The CDR3 is 18 amino acids. Germline-derived CDR1 and CDR2 are SGDLS and YYNGEE. Here the CDR3 reads CASSERDRGRVVAGELFF. CDR3 nucleotide sequence: TGTGCCAGCAGCGAGCGAGACAGGGGGCGCGTGGTCGCCGGGGAGCTGTTTTTT.

CDR3 sequence reads: CASSLGRDFYNEQFF. The CDR3 DNA sequence: TGTGCCAGCAGCTTGGGTAGGGACTTTTACAATGAGCAGTTCTTC. The chain uses TRBV11-2 and TRBJ2-1; possibly TRBD2 for D (6 bases). The CDR3 length is 15 residues. The V end was cut by 3 bases, the J end by 4 bases, with 13 bases between. CDR1 SGHAT and CDR2 FQNNGV come from the germline V gene. Full variable domain (remainder filled in from reference TRBV11-2 and TRBJ2-1): EAGVAQSPRYKIIEKRQSVAFWCNPISGHATLYWYQQILGQGPKLLIQFQNNGVVDDSQLPKDRFSAERLKGVDSTLKIQPAKLEDSAVYLCASSLGRDFYNEQFFGPGTRLTVL.

This clonotype appeared many times. The V call is TRBV7-8, the J call TRBJ2-1; 14 bases align to TRBD2. Germline values: CDR1 SGHVS, CDR2 FQNEAQ. The V gene end was trimmed by 2 bases and the J gene end by 7 bases; junction bases not matched to a gene: 4. The CDR3 is 16 residues long. DNA of the CDR3: TGTGCCAGCAGCTTATTTCGGACTAGCGGGAGGAATGAGCAGTTCTTC. It yields the protein CASSLFRTSGRNEQFF.

This clonotype appeared a few times. The rearrangement joins TRBV6-5 to TRBJ2-1, with D possibly being TRBD2 (6 bases). The germline CDR1 and CDR2 sequences are MNHEY and SVGAGI. The V end was cut by 0 bases, the J end by 3 bases, with 18 bases between. This CDR3 is built from 18 residues. CDR3 loop: CASSYSWEDPGIYNEQFF. The CDR3 DNA reads as TGTGCCAGCAGTTACTCTTGGGAGGACCCGGGAATCTACAATGAGCAGTTCTTC.

CDR3 DNA sequence: TGCGCCAGCGCCTCGGGAGGGGGGGACTCTGGGGCCAACGTCCTGACTTTC. Translation gives CASASGGGDSGANVLTF. The chain employs TRBV4-1 and TRBJ2-6, with 8 nucleotides matching TRBD2. The germline V gene encodes CDR1 MGHRA and CDR2 YSYEKL. CDR3 length equals 17 residues. With V trimmed by 8 bases and J by 0 bases, 9 bases remained unmatched.

This clonotype was recorded a few times. The chain links TRBV30 to TRBJ2-2; the match to TRBD1 covers 9 bases. Per the germline V gene, CDR1 is GTSNPN and CDR2 is SVGIG (reference sequence). V lost 3 bases to trimming and J lost 4 bases; unmatched junction nucleotides: 3. This CDR3 has 14 residues. The CDR3 DNA reads TGTGCCTGGAGCCGGGACAGGGCCACCGGGGAGCTGTTTTTT. Protein sequence: CAWSRDRATGELFF.

The chain employs TRBV28 and TRBJ2-7; D is ambiguous. The germline CDR1 and CDR2 sequences are MDHEN and SYDVKM. Trimming cost V 2 bases and J 5 bases, with 10 bases left between them. The CDR3 spans 13 residues. CDR3: CASSLPSLDEQYF. CDR3 DNA sequence: TGTGCCAGCAGTTTACCCAGTTTAGACGAGCAGTACTTC.

Note on this clonotype: A much larger clone lies a single base off, so this may be a read error. In DNA, the CDR3 is TGCGCCAGCGGCGCCGGACTAGCGGGAGTCGATGAGCAGTTCTTC. Amino acid sequence: CASGAGLAGVDEQFF. The chain recombines TRBV5-1 with TRBJ2-1; the match to TRBD2 covers 13 bases. V shed 7 bases, J shed 8 bases, and the junction held 9 bases outside the gene matches. The length of the CDR3 is 15 residues. Germline V gene sequence: CDR1 SGHRS, CDR2 YFSETQ.

This clonotype turned up a few times. The rearrangement links TRBV11-2 to TRBJ1-1; D gene uncertain. Germline values: CDR1 SGHAT, CDR2 FQNNGV. Trimming stripped 4 bases from V and 1 base from J, with 10 bases between. The CDR3 runs to 14 residues. CDR3 sequence reads: CASSSPQKNTEAFF. CDR3 bases: TGTGCCAGCAGCTCCCCTCAGAAGAACACTGAAGCTTTCTTT.

This rearrangement joins TRBV19 to TRBJ2-5; TRBD2 matches at 10 bases. V gave up 4 bases and J gave up 5 bases; unmatched junction bases: 10. The germline CDR1 and CDR2 sequences are LNHDA and SQIVND (reference sequence). This CDR3 region has 16 residues. This CDR3 reads CASSTSGGQQHETQYF. The CDR3 coding sequence is TGTGCCAGTAGTACTAGCGGGGGTCAGCAGCACGAGACCCAGTACTTC.

This clonotype was recorded at least ten times. The gene calls are TRBV7-2 and TRBJ2-1; 10 bases line up with TRBD2. Unmatched junction bases numbered 8, after V lost 5 bases and J lost 7 bases. The CDR3 is made up of 15 amino acids. The germline gives CDR1 SGHTA, CDR2 FQGNSA. In nucleotides, the CDR3 is TGTGCCAGCAGCCAGCGGGAGGGCCTTTGGAATGAGCAGTTCTTC. Residues: CASSQREGLWNEQFF.

The gene calls are TRBV18 and TRBJ2-7; 7 positions agree with TRBD1. The junction had 8 bases not matched to a gene; V was cut back by 3 bases and J by 0 bases. Germline CDR1 and CDR2: KGHSH and LQKENI. This CDR3 has 16 residues. The CDR3 here is CASSPATGTASYEQYF. CDR3 sequence (DNA): TGTGCCAGCTCACCCGCAACCGGGACAGCCTCCTACGAGCAGTACTTC.